This T cell receptor beta chain was recovered during a study of cytomegalovirus exposure and HLA in healthy donors. Study-level background: The study placed approximately 80% of its approximately 430 genotyped donors in the Caucasian-associated ancestry cluster. Study-wide findings and caveats: Excluded were some V segments that proved indistinguishable, including TRBV6-2 and TRBV6-3. Sequencing had likely introduced a cluster of highly shared sequence variants as an artifact. Evidence from a later analysis indicated that most CMV-associated TCR beta chains looked HLA-restricted.

For this clone: Its matching antigen is unknown.

Amplification used 60 Vbeta primers and 13 Jbeta primers. Profiling relied on immunoSEQ multiplex PCR, and the TCRdb table lists in-frame clones only, not all of them. The sample lists roughly 130,000 clones; around 72% were seen once. The J segment lost 6 bases and the V segment lost 6 bases, leaving 7 bases of the junction unmatched. Germline CDR1 reads SNHLY; CDR2 reads FYNNEI. The CDR3 covers 15 residues. The specimen was PBMCs. The TCR originated in a woman aged 40 to 55 in good health and CMV-seronegative. The chain links TRBV2 to TRBJ2-5; TRBD2 matches at 13 bases. The CDR3 loop reads CASRLEGTSGKTQYF. For the CDR3, the DNA is TGTGCCAGCAGGCTGGAGGGGACTAGCGGGAAGACCCAGTACTTC.